This is a list of T cell receptor beta chains from one sample in a study of cytomegalovirus exposure and HLA in healthy donors. Some clones are missing from TCRdb's copy, which holds only in-frame ones; the method was immunoSEQ multiplex PCR. Here the sample spans over 90,000 clones, 50% to 70% being singletons. Sequenced material: PBMCs. These TCRs come from a human donor in good health. CDR3s include the opening cysteine and the closing phenylalanine or tryptophan. Fields, in order: clone size, J gene, V gene, D gene, CDR3 DNA, CDR3 protein. The D gene is left open where the match is weak. Some rows have no size entry. The others give once, few or many, or a class for an expanded clone.

abundance: NA; j_gene: TRBJ2-1; v_gene: TRBV15; d_gene: TRBD2; CDR3nt: TGTGCCACCAGCCTCGAAGCGGGAGGGCCTTACAATGAGCAGTTCTTC; CDR3aa: CATSLEAGGPYNEQFF
abundance: NA; j_gene: TRBJ2-1; v_gene: TRBV4-1; d_gene: TRBD2; CDR3nt: TGCGCCAGCAGCCCCTCTCCGGGAGGGGCCAATGAGCAGTTCTTC; CDR3aa: CASSPSPGGANEQFF
abundance: once; j_gene: TRBJ2-7; v_gene: TRBV21-1; d_gene: NA; CDR3nt: TGTGCCAGCAGCAAATTAGAGTGGCTAGCGGCTAGCGAGCAGTACTTC; CDR3aa: CASSKLEWLAASEQYF
abundance: NA; j_gene: TRBJ2-1; v_gene: TRBV29-1; d_gene: NA; CDR3nt: TGCAGCGTTGATAAGGCTAGTTCGCTGTATGAGCAGTTCTTC; CDR3aa: CSVDKASSLYEQFF
abundance: NA; j_gene: TRBJ1-4; v_gene: TRBV4-2; d_gene: TRBD1; CDR3nt: TGTGCCAGCAGCCAAGATCTGAGGACAGGGGGCTTTTTTAATGAAAAACTGTTTTTT; CDR3aa: CASSQDLRTGGFFNEKLFF
abundance: NA; j_gene: TRBJ1-4; v_gene: TRBV2; d_gene: NA; CDR3nt: TGTGCCAGCAGTGAGTTGCGGGGGCGCGGAGAAAAACTGTTTTTT; CDR3aa: CASSELRGRGEKLFF
abundance: once; j_gene: TRBJ2-7; v_gene: TRBV6-5; d_gene: TRBD1; CDR3nt: TGTGCCAGCAGCCAGGGACAGGGAACCTACGAGCAGTACTTC; CDR3aa: CASSQGQGTYEQYF
abundance: NA; j_gene: TRBJ2-7; v_gene: TRBV11-1; d_gene: TRBD1; CDR3nt: TGTGCCAGCAGCTTACCCCGGACAGGGAATGCCTACGAGCAGTACTTC; CDR3aa: CASSLPRTGNAYEQYF
abundance: NA; j_gene: TRBJ1-6; v_gene: TRBV15; d_gene: NA; CDR3nt: TGTGCCACCAGCGGATTACAGGGTGGTAAATCACCCCTCCACTTT; CDR3aa: CATSGLQGGKSPLHF
abundance: NA; j_gene: TRBJ2-3; v_gene: TRBV6-1; d_gene: NA; CDR3nt: TGTGCCAGCAGTGAAGGGGGACACCGCACAGATACGCAGTATTTT; CDR3aa: CASSEGGHRTDTQYF
abundance: NA; j_gene: TRBJ2-2; v_gene: TRBV9; d_gene: TRBD2; CDR3nt: TGTGCCAGCAGGGAAGCGGGAGCGAACACCGGGGAGCTGTTTTTT; CDR3aa: CASREAGANTGELFF
abundance: few; j_gene: TRBJ2-5; v_gene: TRBV7-9; d_gene: TRBD2; CDR3nt: TGTGCCAGCAGCTTAGGTTTCGAGACTAGCGATTGGACCCAGTACTTC; CDR3aa: CASSLGFETSDWTQYF
abundance: NA; j_gene: TRBJ2-7; v_gene: TRBV18; d_gene: NA; CDR3nt: TGTGCCAGCTCCCCCGATCGGGGGGCGCGCAACGAGCAGTACTTC; CDR3aa: CASSPDRGARNEQYF
abundance: NA; j_gene: TRBJ2-7; v_gene: TRBV30; d_gene: TRBD1; CDR3nt: TGTGCCTGGGGCCCTACAGGGGTACAGTACTTC; CDR3aa: CAWGPTGVQYF
abundance: few; j_gene: TRBJ2-7; v_gene: TRBV5-8; d_gene: TRBD1; CDR3nt: TGTGCCAGCAGCATATACGGGACAGGGACGGGCGAGCAGTACTTC; CDR3aa: CASSIYGTGTGEQYF
abundance: few; j_gene: TRBJ2-1; v_gene: TRBV7-8; d_gene: TRBD2; CDR3nt: TGTGCCAGCTTACCCGCGGGGCGGGAGGGCCTTTACAATGAGCAGTTCTTC; CDR3aa: CASLPAGREGLYNEQFF
abundance: NA; j_gene: TRBJ1-6; v_gene: TRBV6-5; d_gene: NA; CDR3nt: TGTGCCAGCAGGAAGGGGGGGTCACCCCTCCACTTT; CDR3aa: CASRKGGSPLHF
abundance: NA; j_gene: TRBJ1-4; v_gene: TRBV5-1; d_gene: TRBD1; CDR3nt: TGCGCCAGCAGCTCGGAAGGGGGCGACCTAAGACCTAATGAAAAACTGTTTTTT; CDR3aa: CASSSEGGDLRPNEKLFF
abundance: NA; j_gene: TRBJ2-2; v_gene: TRBV7-3; d_gene: NA; CDR3nt: TGTGCCAGCAGCTTAACCACGAACACCGGGGAGCTGTTTTTT; CDR3aa: CASSLTTNTGELFF
abundance: NA; j_gene: TRBJ2-5; v_gene: TRBV28; d_gene: NA; CDR3nt: TGTGCCAGCAGTTTGCAGGGGAACCTAATGTGGACCCAGTACTTC; CDR3aa: CASSLQGNLMWTQYF
abundance: few; j_gene: TRBJ2-5; v_gene: TRBV11-2; d_gene: NA; CDR3nt: TGTGCCAGCAGCTCAGGGGGTGGGGGGCGTAAGGAGACCCAGTACTTC; CDR3aa: CASSSGGGGRKETQYF
abundance: NA; j_gene: TRBJ1-5; v_gene: TRBV30; d_gene: TRBD1; CDR3nt: TGTGCCTGGAGTGGTCCAGGGGGAAATCAGCCCCAGCATTTT; CDR3aa: CAWSGPGGNQPQHF
abundance: few; j_gene: TRBJ2-7; v_gene: TRBV5-4; d_gene: NA; CDR3nt: TGTGCCAGCAGCGTCAGAGGGTACCCCTACGAGCAGTACTTC; CDR3aa: CASSVRGYPYEQYF
abundance: NA; j_gene: TRBJ2-5; v_gene: TRBV15; d_gene: NA; CDR3nt: TGTGCCACCAGCAGAGATGCCCAAATGAGGGAGACCCAGTACTTC; CDR3aa: CATSRDAQMRETQYF
abundance: NA; j_gene: TRBJ2-7; v_gene: TRBV29-1; d_gene: NA; CDR3nt: TGCAGCGTTGAGACTTCCTACGAGCAGTACTTC; CDR3aa: CSVETSYEQYF
abundance: NA; j_gene: TRBJ2-1; v_gene: TRBV11-3; d_gene: NA; CDR3nt: TGTGCCAGCAGTTCAAGGACTAGAGGGGGGGCGGACAATGAGCAGTTCTTC; CDR3aa: CASSSRTRGGADNEQFF
abundance: NA; j_gene: TRBJ2-1; v_gene: TRBV27; d_gene: TRBD2; CDR3nt: TGTGCCAGCGGACTAGCGGGAAGCTCCTACAATGAGCAGTTCTTC; CDR3aa: CASGLAGSSYNEQFF
abundance: NA; j_gene: TRBJ2-1; v_gene: TRBV2; d_gene: TRBD2; CDR3nt: TGTGCCAGCAGTGAGCTTAGCGGGAGTGGCTACAATGAGCAGTTCTTC; CDR3aa: CASSELSGSGYNEQFF
abundance: few; j_gene: TRBJ2-7; v_gene: TRBV28; d_gene: NA; CDR3nt: TGTGCCACCCGGACAGCAGAGCAGTACTTC; CDR3aa: CATRTAEQYF
abundance: NA; j_gene: TRBJ2-7; v_gene: TRBV7-7; d_gene: NA; CDR3nt: TGTGCTAGCAGCTTAGCACAGGGACCCTCCTACGAGCAGTACTTC; CDR3aa: CASSLAQGPSYEQYF
abundance: NA; j_gene: TRBJ2-7; v_gene: TRBV29-1; d_gene: NA; CDR3nt: TGCAGCGTTGAACTATCTACCTACGAGCAGTACTTC; CDR3aa: CSVELSTYEQYF
abundance: NA; j_gene: TRBJ1-4; v_gene: TRBV2; d_gene: NA; CDR3nt: TGTGCCAGCAATTCCCTCGACAGTGCAACTAATGAAAAACTGTTTTTT; CDR3aa: CASNSLDSATNEKLFF
abundance: NA; j_gene: TRBJ2-5; v_gene: TRBV19; d_gene: NA; CDR3nt: TGTGCCAGTAGTATAGGCGGGACAGACCAAGAGACCCAGTACTTC; CDR3aa: CASSIGGTDQETQYF
abundance: NA; j_gene: TRBJ2-1; v_gene: TRBV6-1; d_gene: TRBD1; CDR3nt: TGTGCCAGCAGTGAGACAGGGAGTCACAGCAATGAGCAGTTCTTC; CDR3aa: CASSETGSHSNEQFF
abundance: NA; j_gene: TRBJ2-3; v_gene: TRBV14; d_gene: NA; CDR3nt: TGTGCCAGCAGCTCCTTTAGGGGGTTTACAGATACGCAGTATTTT; CDR3aa: CASSSFRGFTDTQYF
abundance: NA; j_gene: TRBJ2-1; v_gene: TRBV27; d_gene: TRBD2; CDR3nt: TGTGCCAGCAGTTGGGGACTAGCGGGATTGAATGAGCAGTTCTTC; CDR3aa: CASSWGLAGLNEQFF
abundance: NA; j_gene: TRBJ2-7; v_gene: TRBV25-1; d_gene: NA; CDR3nt: TGTGCCAGCAGAGGCATGCAGGGGAGCTCCTACGAGCAGTACTTC; CDR3aa: CASRGMQGSSYEQYF
abundance: NA; j_gene: TRBJ1-4; v_gene: TRBV28; d_gene: TRBD1; CDR3nt: TGTGCCAGCAGTTTCAGGGACAGGGGGACTGAAAAACTGTTTTTT; CDR3aa: CASSFRDRGTEKLFF
abundance: NA; j_gene: TRBJ2-6; v_gene: TRBV9; d_gene: NA; CDR3nt: TGTGCCAGCTCCCCTTGGACAACTGGGGCCAACGTCCTGACTTTC; CDR3aa: CASSPWTTGANVLTF
abundance: NA; j_gene: TRBJ1-4; v_gene: TRBV7-9; d_gene: TRBD1; CDR3nt: TGTGCCAGCAGCCCATCAACAGGGGGTGAAAAACTGTTTTTT; CDR3aa: CASSPSTGGEKLFF
abundance: few; j_gene: TRBJ2-7; v_gene: TRBV27; d_gene: TRBD2; CDR3nt: TGTGCCAGCACTCCCAGGGGCGGGAGGCGCGACGAGCAGTACTTC; CDR3aa: CASTPRGGRRDEQYF
abundance: NA; j_gene: TRBJ1-6; v_gene: TRBV27; d_gene: TRBD1; CDR3nt: TGTGCCAGCAGTTTACGGACAGGGTCCAGCTCCTATAATTCACCCCTCCACTTT; CDR3aa: CASSLRTGSSSYNSPLHF
abundance: NA; j_gene: TRBJ2-3; v_gene: TRBV7-3; d_gene: NA; CDR3nt: TGTGCCAGCAGCTTAAGCAGGGCCGATACGCAGTATTTT; CDR3aa: CASSLSRADTQYF
abundance: NA; j_gene: TRBJ2-7; v_gene: TRBV19; d_gene: TRBD1; CDR3nt: TGTGCCAGTAGTATGACAGGGGGTATGTACGAGCAGTACTTC; CDR3aa: CASSMTGGMYEQYF
abundance: NA; j_gene: TRBJ2-7; v_gene: TRBV19; d_gene: NA; CDR3nt: TGTGCCAGTAGTCCCTTAGCCTTGGCGGGTAGCTACGAGCAGTACTTC; CDR3aa: CASSPLALAGSYEQYF
abundance: NA; j_gene: TRBJ1-2; v_gene: TRBV27; d_gene: NA; CDR3nt: TGTGCCAGCAGCCCAGGTGCAGGAATTAACTATGGCTACACCTTC; CDR3aa: CASSPGAGINYGYTF
abundance: few; j_gene: TRBJ2-5; v_gene: TRBV7-7; d_gene: TRBD1; CDR3nt: TGTGCTAGCAGCTCGTCACGGACAGGCGCAGAGACCCAGTACTTC; CDR3aa: CASSSSRTGAETQYF
abundance: NA; j_gene: TRBJ2-2; v_gene: TRBV5-4; d_gene: NA; CDR3nt: TGTGCCAGCAGCTTGGGTACTCGTCGGGAGCTGTTTTTT; CDR3aa: CASSLGTRRELFF
abundance: NA; j_gene: TRBJ2-5; v_gene: TRBV7-6; d_gene: NA; CDR3nt: TGTGCCAGCACCTGGCCCGATCAAGAGACCCAGTACTTC; CDR3aa: CASTWPDQETQYF
abundance: NA; j_gene: TRBJ2-2; v_gene: TRBV2; d_gene: TRBD1; CDR3nt: TGTGCCAGCAGATCAAGACAGGGGGCCACCGGGGAGCTGTTTTTT; CDR3aa: CASRSRQGATGELFF
abundance: NA; j_gene: TRBJ1-2; v_gene: TRBV28; d_gene: NA; CDR3nt: TGTGCCAGCAGTTTACTTTTATCGGTTAACTATGGCTACACCTTC; CDR3aa: CASSLLLSVNYGYTF
abundance: NA; j_gene: TRBJ2-3; v_gene: TRBV30; d_gene: TRBD2; CDR3nt: TGTGCCTGGAGGGGGACTAGCGGACAAGATACGCAGTATTTT; CDR3aa: CAWRGTSGQDTQYF
abundance: NA; j_gene: TRBJ1-4; v_gene: TRBV6-1; d_gene: TRBD1; CDR3nt: TGTGCCAGCAGTCACCGACAGGGCACTAATGAAAAACTGTTTTTT; CDR3aa: CASSHRQGTNEKLFF
abundance: NA; j_gene: TRBJ2-1; v_gene: TRBV7-8; d_gene: TRBD2; CDR3nt: TGTGCCAGCAGCCGCGAGACTAGCAGTGACTTCTTC; CDR3aa: CASSRETSSDFF
abundance: NA; j_gene: TRBJ1-5; v_gene: TRBV5-6; d_gene: TRBD1; CDR3nt: TGTGCCAGCAGCGTCGGACAGGGGGCCGGTCAGCCCCAGCATTTT; CDR3aa: CASSVGQGAGQPQHF